One sample yielded the 28 T cell receptor beta chains listed below, sequenced in a study of T cell repertoires in cytomegalovirus infection. TCRdb re-called the reads through MiXCR, storing one row per CDR3 protein. Here the sample spans about 440,000 distinct CDR3 sequences, approximately 31% being singletons. The specimen was PBMCs. These receptor sequences come from a human donor in good health (CMV status not recorded). Some clones in this sample may be carry-over from other donors' samples.

This clonotype has only a few counts. The chain links TRBV11-1 to TRBJ1-1; no clear D gene. V was trimmed by 7 bases and J by 3 bases, leaving 15 bases between them. This CDR3 is 14 amino acids long. From germline, CDR1 is SGHAT and CDR2 FQDESV (reference sequence). The CDR3 region is CASTPWTVDTEAFF. The CDR3 coding sequence is TGTGCCAGCACCCCTTGGACGGTAGACACTGAAGCTTTCTTT.

This chain connects TRBV20-1 to TRBJ2-3; D not certain. CDR1 and CDR2 from the germline V gene are DFQATT and SNEGSKA (reference sequence). The V end lost 3 bases, the J end lost 4 bases, and 2 bases lay between the germline ends. The CDR3 is made up of 10 amino acids. The CDR3 sequence: CSASADTQYF. The CDR3 bases are TGCAGTGCTAGTGCAGATACGCAGTATTTT.

This clonotype was seen repeatedly, ten times or more. The CDR3 DNA reads TGTGCCAGCAGCTTAGGTCCCTGGGGGGCGGACTCACCCCTCCACTTT. Amino acid sequence: CASSLGPWGADSPLHF. The chain carries TRBV7-2 and TRBJ1-6, with D perhaps TRBD1 (6 bases). Germline CDR1 reads SGHTA; CDR2 reads FQGNSA. This CDR3 has 16 residues. V lost 1 base to trimming and J lost 10 bases, with 17 bases between them.

This clonotype was recorded once. The rearrangement joins TRBV4-3 to TRBJ2-1; 11 bases are shared with TRBD2. With 2 bases clipped from V and 0 bases from J, the junction kept 12 bases outside the gene matches. The germline CDR1 and CDR2 sequences are LGHNA and YSLEER. The CDR3 covers 20 residues. CDR3 in amino acids: CASSQKKVLAGVSSYNEQFF. CDR3 nucleotide sequence: TGCGCCAGCAGCCAAAAAAAAGTACTAGCGGGGGTTTCCTCCTACAATGAGCAGTTCTTC.

This sequence joins TRBV6-1 and TRBJ2-1; possible D gene TRBD2, 5 bases. CDR3 length: 11 amino acids. The V end was cut by 8 bases, the J end by 9 bases, with 11 bases between. CDR1 is MNHNS, CDR2 SASEGT, per germline. The CDR3 bases are TGTGCCAGCGGCGAGGAGGTTGAGCAGTTCTTC. Its protein is CASGEEVEQFF.

Turning to this clonotype: This sequence may be a read error, since a much larger clone differs from it by one base. The gene calls are TRBV6-8 and TRBJ2-7; 9 bases are shared with TRBD1. Germline lookup yields CDR1 MNHGY and CDR2 SAAAGT. The CDR3 length is 16 residues. This CDR3 is CASRYSRDRVGHEQYF. The DNA for the CDR3 is TGTGCCAGCAGGTACTCGAGGGACAGGGTGGGCCACGAGCAGTACTTC.

The CDR3 DNA reads TGTGCCAGCAGTTCGCCTCGCGGGCTAGCGGGGACTTGGGATACGCAGTATTTT. Amino acid sequence: CASSSPRGLAGTWDTQYF. The chain couples TRBV27 to TRBJ2-3; 9 bases agree with TRBD2. V gave up 4 bases and J gave up 6 bases; unmatched junction bases: 17. The CDR3 is 18 amino acids. Germline values: CDR1 MNHEY, CDR2 SMNVEV (reference sequence).

The chain couples TRBV19 to TRBJ1-5, with a tentative D call TRBD1 (6 bases). This CDR3 contains 16 residues. CDR1 is LNHDA, CDR2 SQIVND, per germline (reference sequence). V lost 7 bases to trimming and J lost 4 bases, with 20 bases between them. The CDR3 region has the DNA TGTGCCAGTACCCCCGGTGGCAGGGGAGGTAATCAGCCCCAGCATTTT. As protein: CASTPGGRGGNQPQHF.

V is TRBV19 and J is TRBJ2-3; TRBD2 is a possible D gene (6 bases). CDR1 and CDR2 (germline): LNHDA, SQIVND (reference sequence). V was shortened by 5 bases and J by 1 base, with 13 bases between the two germline ends. The CDR3 has 15 residues. As DNA, the CDR3 is TGTGCCAGTAGTCCATCCGAGCGGGGCACAGATACGCAGTATTTT. This gives the protein CASSPSERGTDTQYF. Drawing the rest from reference TRBV19 and TRBJ2-3, the complete variable domain is DGGITQSPKYLFRKEGQNVTLSCEQNLNHDAMYWYRQDPGQGLRLIYYSQIVNDFQKGDIAEGYSVSREKKESFPLTVTSAQKNPTAFYLCASSPSERGTDTQYFGPGTRLTVL.

This clonotype is a singleton in its sample. This may come from a read error, since a much larger clone is one base off. The chain joins TRBV12-3 or TRBV12-4 to TRBJ1-5, with TRBD1 identical over 7 bases. This CDR3 comprises 17 residues. The CDR3 bases are TGTGCCAGCAGTGCCTGGCAGGGGGGGTTCTTAGGGCAGCCCCCGCATTTT. Translation gives CASSAWQGGFLGQPPHF.

Ten or more counts support this clonotype. This chain links TRBV5-6 with TRBJ2-1, with 8 bases matching TRBD2. The ends lost 0 bases at V and 6 bases at J; junction bases unmatched: 5. CDR1 is SGHDT, CDR2 YYEEEE, per germline. There are 15 residues in the CDR3. The CDR3 region has the DNA TGTGCCAGCAGCTTGGCCGGGGGGGCCGGCAATGAGCAGTTCTTC. The encoded protein is CASSLAGGAGNEQFF. Full variable domain (missing parts from reference TRBV5-6 and TRBJ2-1): DAGVTQSPTHLIKTRGQQVTLRCSPKSGHDTVSWYQQALGQGPQFIFQYYEEEERQRGNFPDRFSGHQFPNYSSELNVNALLLGDSALYLCASSLAGGAGNEQFFGPGTRLTVL.

V and J are TRBV2 and TRBJ1-4; 10 bases match TRBD1. Germline V gene lookup returns CDR1 SNHLY and CDR2 FYNNEI. The CDR3 is 23 amino acids. V lost 5 bases and J lost 3; bases outside the gene matches: 27. The CDR3 region has the DNA TGTGCCAGCAGTCCCCCGGTGTCTGATGGGAGAAACGGACAGGGGGTCGCTAATGAAAAACTGTTTTTT. This codes for CASSPPVSDGRNGQGVANEKLFF.

J is TRBJ2-5 and V is TRBV6-1, with 7 bases that match TRBD1. CDR3 length: 19 amino acids. Germline V gives CDR1 MNHNS, CDR2 SASEGT. V lost 6 bases and J lost 5; bases outside the gene matches: 24. For the CDR3, the DNA is TGTGCCAGCAGCCAACTTCCCTCGGCGGTGACAGGGCCGACGGAGACCCAGTACTTC. This codes for CASSQLPSAVTGPTETQYF.

This clonotype has more than one count but fewer than ten. The chain joins TRBV7-9 to TRBJ2-7; no firm D call. Trimming shortened V by 2 bases and J by 3 bases, and 2 bases separated the two germline ends. This CDR3 has 11 residues. Per germline, CDR1 SEHNR and CDR2 FQNEAQ (reference sequence). CDR3 DNA: TGTGCCAGCAGCTTATTCTACGAGCAGTACTTC. Its protein is CASSLFYEQYF.

This clonotype was seen many times. The gene calls are TRBV7-2 and TRBJ1-1, with TRBD1 matching 7 bases. After removal of 0 bases from V and 6 bases from J, the junction contained 10 bases not matched to a gene. From germline, CDR1 is SGHTA and CDR2 FQGNSA. The CDR3 is 16 residues long. The CDR3: CASSLAKPPDRSEAFF. DNA for the CDR3: TGTGCCAGCAGCTTAGCAAAACCACCGGACAGGTCTGAAGCTTTCTTT.

The rearrangement links TRBV6-5 to TRBJ2-7; 7 positions agree with TRBD2. The CDR3 is made up of 15 amino acids. Germline V gene sequence: CDR1 MNHEY, CDR2 SVGAGI. The J segment lost 2 bases and the V segment lost 5 bases, leaving 9 bases of the junction unmatched. The CDR3 loop reads CASSPSGLRPYEQYF. For the CDR3, the DNA is TGTGCCAGCAGTCCCTCGGGACTAAGGCCCTACGAGCAGTACTTC.

This clonotype was detected only a few times. The rearrangement joins TRBV11-2 to TRBJ2-2, with 8 bases aligning to TRBD1. J lost 0 bases, V lost 7 bases, and 4 bases had no gene match. The CDR3 is 15 residues long. Germline V gene lookup returns CDR1 SGHAT and CDR2 FQNNGV. The CDR3 sequence is CASNPTGANTGELFF. For the CDR3, the DNA is TGTGCCAGCAACCCGACAGGGGCGAACACCGGGGAGCTGTTTTTT.

This clonotype came up a few times. CDR3 DNA sequence: TGTGCCAGCAGCCCTAATATGGGGCAGGGAGACGTACTTAATGAAGCTTTCTTT. Amino acids: CASSPNMGQGDVLNEAFF. The chain uses TRBV3-1 and TRBJ1-1, with a weak D call TRBD1 (5 bases). Trimming cost V 4 bases and J 7 bases, with 28 bases left between them. The CDR3 length is 18 residues. CDR1 is LGHDT, CDR2 YNNKEL, per germline (reference sequence).

As to this clonotype: This may stem from a read error, because a much larger clone lies one nucleotide away. The chain joins TRBV7-2 to TRBJ2-3; 9 bases fit TRBD2. This CDR3 has 17 amino acids. Unmatched junction bases numbered 7, after V lost 2 bases and J lost 1 base. CDR1 and CDR2 from the germline V gene are SGHTA and FQGNSA. CDR3 amino acids: CASSLNGGGARTDTQYF. CDR3 DNA: TGTGCCAGCAGCTTAAATGGCGGGGGGGCTCGCACAGATACGCAGTATTTT.

This clonotype was seen a handful of times. The rearrangement uses TRBV27 and TRBJ1-2; a possible D gene is TRBD1 (5 bases). Germline V gene lookup returns CDR1 MNHEY and CDR2 SMNVEV (reference sequence). CDR3 size: 14 residues. V was clipped by 5 bases and J by 4 bases, with 14 bases between them. Here the CDR3 DNA reads TGTGCCAGCAGTCTCAATGGGGGTTTCTATGGCTACACCTTC. Protein sequence: CASSLNGGFYGYTF.

A note on this clonotype: The conserved closing phenylalanine or tryptophan is absent in this CDR3, likely reflecting a read error. The rearrangement links TRBV6-6 to TRBJ2-3, with D perhaps TRBD1 or TRBD2 (5 bases each). The CDR3 has 19 amino acids. Per germline, CDR1 MNHNY and CDR2 SVGAGI (reference sequence). For the CDR3, the DNA is TGTGCCAGCAGTCTTACGGCTGGTTGGCAGGGAGTGGGCACAGATGCGCAGTATTTG. Amino acid sequence: CASSLTAGWQGVGTDAQYL.

V is TRBV3-1 and J is TRBJ2-3, with 14 bases matching TRBD2. Unmatched junction bases numbered 14, after V lost 4 bases and J lost 2 bases. The V gene's germline CDR1 is LGHDT and CDR2 YNNKEL (reference sequence). The CDR3 totals 20 residues. CDR3 residues: CASSRQGLAGDYLDTDTQYF. DNA for the CDR3: TGTGCCAGCAGCCGCCAGGGACTAGCGGGGGACTATCTGGACACAGATACGCAGTATTTT.

The table lists this clonotype with many counts. The chain employs TRBV7-9 and TRBJ2-5; 9 bases fit TRBD1. Trimming took 5 bases from V and 2 from J; bases not matched to a gene: 12. The CDR3 has 17 amino acids. From germline, CDR1 is SEHNR and CDR2 FQNEAQ (reference sequence). CDR3 nucleotides: TGTGCCAGCAGCCCCCGTAGACAGGGGGGGCAGCAAGAGACCCAGTACTTC. Residues: CASSPRRQGGQQETQYF. Looking up the rest from reference TRBV7-9 and TRBJ2-5 gives the full variable domain: DTGVSQNPRHKITKRGQNVTFRCDPISEHNRLYWYRQTLGQGPEFLTYFQNEAQLEKSRLLSDRFSAERPKGSFSTLEIQRTEQGDSAMYLCASSPRRQGGQQETQYFGPGTRLLVL.

In its sample, this clonotype was seen a few times. CDR3 in DNA: TGTGCCAGCAGCCAAGGACCGGGACCCTCGGACCACGAGCAGTACTTC. Translating it yields CASSQGPGPSDHEQYF. The genes are TRBV4-2 and TRBJ2-7; TRBD1 or TRBD2 may be the D gene (5 bases each). Trimming cost V 1 base and J 5 bases, with 18 bases left between them. This CDR3 contains 16 residues. The germline V gene has CDR1 LGHNA and CDR2 YNFKEQ.

This clonotype came up a few times. This chain connects TRBV29-1 to TRBJ1-1, with D hard to call. Between the trimmed V and J ends, which lost 3 bases and 11 bases, there was a span of 13 bases. There are 11 residues in the CDR3. In germline, CDR1 is SQVTM, CDR2 ANQGSEA. CDR3 protein: CSVDRRLEAFF. The CDR3 DNA follows: TGCAGCGTTGATAGACGGCTTGAGGCTTTCTTT.

The genes are TRBV12-3 or TRBV12-4 and TRBJ1-1; D gene uncertain. V shed 1 base and J shed 10 bases, with 13 bases lying between them. The CDR3 covers 13 residues. The CDR3 DNA sequence: TGTGCCAGCAGTTTAGTTGCCCCGGGAGGAGCTTTCTTT. It translates to CASSLVAPGGAFF.

This clonotype was seen more than once but under ten times. CDR3 sequence (DNA): TGTGCCAGCCCGGGGACTAGCTGGCCGAGCGTTCAGTACTTC. Amino acid sequence: CASPGTSWPSVQYF. This chain connects TRBV28 to TRBJ2-4, with 9 nucleotides matching TRBD2. V lost 8 bases to trimming and J lost 11 bases; unmatched junction nucleotides: 13. The V gene's germline CDR1 is MDHEN and CDR2 SYDVKM. The CDR3 is 14 residues long.

This clonotype was counted ten times or more. One junction end does not reproduce the germline sequence, and a read error may be involved. The CDR3 DNA sequence: TGTGCCAGCAGCTTAGGGGGCAGTAATGAAAAACTGTTTTTT. It codes for CASSLGGSNEKLFF. The chain carries TRBV5-1 and TRBJ1-4; TRBD1 matches 7 bases. The CDR3 has 14 residues. The germline V gene has CDR1 SGHRS and CDR2 YFSETQ. Variable domain in full (rest from reference TRBV5-1 and TRBJ1-4): KAGVTQTPRYLIKTRGQQVTLSCSPISGHRSVSWYQQTPGQGLQFLFEYFSETQRNKGNFPGRFSGRQFSNSRSEMNVSTLELGDSALYLCASSLGGSNEKLFFGSGTQLSVL.